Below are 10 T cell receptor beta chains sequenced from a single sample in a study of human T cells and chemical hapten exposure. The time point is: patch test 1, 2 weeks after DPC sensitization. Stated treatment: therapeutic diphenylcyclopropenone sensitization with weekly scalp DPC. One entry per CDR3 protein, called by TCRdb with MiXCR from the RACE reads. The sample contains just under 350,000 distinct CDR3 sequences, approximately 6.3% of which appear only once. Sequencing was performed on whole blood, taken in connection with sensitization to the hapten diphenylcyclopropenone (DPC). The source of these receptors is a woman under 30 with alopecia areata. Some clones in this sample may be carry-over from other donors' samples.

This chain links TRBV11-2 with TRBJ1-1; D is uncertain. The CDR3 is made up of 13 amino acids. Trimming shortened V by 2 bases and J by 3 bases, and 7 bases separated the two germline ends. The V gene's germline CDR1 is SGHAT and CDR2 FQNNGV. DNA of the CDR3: TGTGCCAGCAGCTTAAACGGCGACACTGAAGCTTTCTTT. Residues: CASSLNGDTEAFF.

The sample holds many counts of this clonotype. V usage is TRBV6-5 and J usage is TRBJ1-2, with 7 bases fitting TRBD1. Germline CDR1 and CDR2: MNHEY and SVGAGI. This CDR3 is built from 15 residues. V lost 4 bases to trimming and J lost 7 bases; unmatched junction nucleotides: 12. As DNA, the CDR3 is TGTGCCAGCAGTTCCACCCTCGGAGGGGGCATTGGCTACACCTTC. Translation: CASSSTLGGGIGYTF.

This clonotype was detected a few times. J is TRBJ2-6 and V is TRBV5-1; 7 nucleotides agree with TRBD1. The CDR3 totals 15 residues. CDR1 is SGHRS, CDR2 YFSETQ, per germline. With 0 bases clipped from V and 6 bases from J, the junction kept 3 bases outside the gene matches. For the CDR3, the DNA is TGCGCCAGCAGCTTGGCAGGGACAGAGGCCAACGTCCTGACTTTC. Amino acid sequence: CASSLAGTEANVLTF. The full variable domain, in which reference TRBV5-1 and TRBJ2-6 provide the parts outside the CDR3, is KAGVTQTPRYLIKTRGQQVTLSCSPISGHRSVSWYQQTPGQGLQFLFEYFSETQRNKGNFPGRFSGRQFSNSRSEMNVSTLELGDSALYLCASSLAGTEANVLTFGAGSRLTVL.

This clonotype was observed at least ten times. The CDR3 sequence is CASSYAYTDTQYF. The CDR3, as DNA: TGTGCCAGCAGTTACGCTTACACAGATACGCAGTATTTT. This chain joins TRBV6-6 and TRBJ2-3; D gene ambiguous. The V end lost 2 bases, the J end lost 2 bases, and 5 bases lay between the germline ends. The V gene's germline CDR1 is MNHNY and CDR2 SVGAGI (reference sequence). This CDR3 is 13 amino acids long.

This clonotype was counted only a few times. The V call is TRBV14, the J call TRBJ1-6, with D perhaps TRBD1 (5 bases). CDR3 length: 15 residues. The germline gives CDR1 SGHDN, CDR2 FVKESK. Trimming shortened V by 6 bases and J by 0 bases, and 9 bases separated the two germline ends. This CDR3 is CASRAGDSYNSPLHF. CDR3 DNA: TGTGCCAGCAGGGCGGGGGACTCCTATAATTCACCCCTCCACTTT.

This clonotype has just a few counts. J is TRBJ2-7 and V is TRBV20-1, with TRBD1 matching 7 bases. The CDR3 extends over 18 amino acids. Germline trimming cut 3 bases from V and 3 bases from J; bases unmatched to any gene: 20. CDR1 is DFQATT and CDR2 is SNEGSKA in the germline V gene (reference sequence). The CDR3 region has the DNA TGCAGTGCTAGGGGGCGGTCTACCGGGACAGTGGCCTTCTACGAGCAGTACTTC. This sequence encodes CSARGRSTGTVAFYEQYF.

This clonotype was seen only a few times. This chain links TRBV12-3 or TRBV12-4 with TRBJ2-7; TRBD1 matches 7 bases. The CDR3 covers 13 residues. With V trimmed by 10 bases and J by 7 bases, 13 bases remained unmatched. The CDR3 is CATGTEGSNEQYF. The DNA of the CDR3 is TGTGCCACCGGGACAGAAGGATCAAATGAGCAGTACTTC.

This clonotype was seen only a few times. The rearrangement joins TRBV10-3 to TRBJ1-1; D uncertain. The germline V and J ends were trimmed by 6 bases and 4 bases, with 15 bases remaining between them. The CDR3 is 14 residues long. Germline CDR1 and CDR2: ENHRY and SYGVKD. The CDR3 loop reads CAIRSPPEGTEAFF. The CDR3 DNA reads TGTGCCATCAGGTCCCCTCCAGAGGGCACTGAAGCTTTCTTT.

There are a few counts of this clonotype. The CDR3 loop is CASSWGYGVGSTDTQYF. CDR3 DNA sequence: TGCGCCAGCAGCTGGGGCTACGGAGTGGGTAGCACAGATACGCAGTATTTT. This chain uses TRBV5-1 with TRBJ2-3; D possibly corresponds to TRBD1 (5 bases). Deletions cut 3 bases from V and 0 bases from J, with 17 bases between. The CDR3 spans 17 residues. The germline CDR1 and CDR2 sequences are SGHRS and YFSETQ.

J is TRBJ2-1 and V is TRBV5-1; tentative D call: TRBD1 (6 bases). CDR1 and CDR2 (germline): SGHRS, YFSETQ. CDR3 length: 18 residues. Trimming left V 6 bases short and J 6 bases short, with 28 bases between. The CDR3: CASNPDHLRGAGVNEQFF. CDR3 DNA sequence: TGCGCCAGCAACCCCGACCACCTTCGAGGGGCAGGGGTCAATGAGCAGTTCTTC.